This T cell receptor beta chain derives from a study of post-analysis software for immune sequencing data (dated by TCRdb to 2014 to 2015). With regard to the full study: Disease courses on record covered relapsing-remitting, secondary progressive and progressive-relapsing multiple sclerosis, though some patients had no subtype annotation. The multiple sclerosis patient repertoires were compared with 11 previously published healthy control repertoires from donors aged about 6 to 25 years. A subset of samples was prepared in parallel using single-end sample barcoding, then pooled and co-amplified after Illumina adapter ligation.

To demonstrate the VDJtools post-analysis software, TCR beta repertoires were profiled from the peripheral blood of some 12 young patients with multiple sclerosis. Multiple sclerosis patients were children and adolescents aged about 6 to 15 years. Notes on this clonotype: Its antigen remains unidentified. No much larger clone is present one base from it, and per-base qualities are unavailable.

The method was PCR. The instrument was an Illumina HiSeq 2500. To reduce PCR and sequencing biases, unique molecular identifiers were built into the TCR beta cDNA libraries. Roughly 500,000 cDNA molecules were obtained per 1 to 10 million input T cells, so each molecule approximated one T cell. The patient libraries were prepared and sequenced with the same protocol used for the earlier healthy control dataset. Samples belonging to the same batch were prepared together, multiplexed and sequenced on a shared HiSeq lane. As for how the authors treated the data: MIGEC was used to process the raw barcoded reads, and molecular identifier groups with only a single read were discarded before consensus assembly and CDR3 extraction. VDJtools was used for post-analysis of the clonotype tables, and diversity was normalized by down-sampling every dataset to the size of the smallest sample. To correct batch-related cross-sample contamination, repertoire overlap clustering matched CDR3 amino acid sequences but not nucleotide sequences. The raw public reads went through TCRdb reprocessing: fastp at Q25, MiXCR clone calling, in-frame beta chains kept. Rows with one shared CDR3 protein collapse into an entry with the most common genes and DNA. What appears here as the V and J calls and clone size reflects TCRdb's work, not the paper's. The sample yields hundreds of thousands of distinct CDR3 sequences; approximately 59% were counted once. The ten largest clones capture approximately 10% of the sample.

The full study reports these points: Direct clustering with F measure showed strong co-clustering of samples prepared in the same batch, prompting a batch-effect correction. The control group was slightly older than the multiple sclerosis patient group. A handful of TRBV segments, including TRBV5-6, TRBV5-1 and TRBV20-1, were significantly more frequent in patients than controls. Significantly lower normalized Chao1 diversity was found in multiple sclerosis patients than in controls, suggesting substantial peripheral T-cell clonal expansion.

Reading the germline V gene (reference sequence) gives CDR1 SEHNR and CDR2 FQNEAQ. The CDR3 runs 15 residues from the cysteine to the phenylalanine. Only the CDR3 DNA stays, 45 bases, in frame from base 1. The chain is made from TRBV7-9 and TRBJ2-4; TRBD1 aligns with 9 central bases. TRBJ2-7 matches the DNA end more closely, so the J call is doubtful. The sequence derives from a girl under 10 years old with multiple sclerosis. The sample comprised blood. The DNA sequence reads TGTGCCAGCAGCTTAGGACAGGGGGAGGCTCACGAGCAGTACTTC. Its coded protein is CASSLGQGEAHEQYF.